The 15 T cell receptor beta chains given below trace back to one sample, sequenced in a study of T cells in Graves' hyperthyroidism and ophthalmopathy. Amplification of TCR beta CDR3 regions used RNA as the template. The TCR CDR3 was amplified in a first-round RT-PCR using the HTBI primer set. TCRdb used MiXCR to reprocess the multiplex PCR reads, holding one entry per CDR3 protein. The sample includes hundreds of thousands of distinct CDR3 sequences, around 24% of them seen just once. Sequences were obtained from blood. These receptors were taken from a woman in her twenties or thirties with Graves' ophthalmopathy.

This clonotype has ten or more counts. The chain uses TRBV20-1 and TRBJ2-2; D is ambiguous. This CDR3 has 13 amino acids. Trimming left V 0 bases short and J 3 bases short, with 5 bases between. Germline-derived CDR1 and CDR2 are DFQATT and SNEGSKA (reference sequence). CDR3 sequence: CSARDVDTGELFF. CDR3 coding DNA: TGCAGTGCTAGAGATGTGGACACCGGGGAGCTGTTTTTT.

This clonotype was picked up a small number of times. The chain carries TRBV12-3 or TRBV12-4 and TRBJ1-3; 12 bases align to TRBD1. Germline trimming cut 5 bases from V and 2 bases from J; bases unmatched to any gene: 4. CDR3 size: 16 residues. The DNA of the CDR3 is TGTGCCAGCAGTCGGGACAGGGGGCGAACTGGAAACACCATATATTTT. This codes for CASSRDRGRTGNTIYF.

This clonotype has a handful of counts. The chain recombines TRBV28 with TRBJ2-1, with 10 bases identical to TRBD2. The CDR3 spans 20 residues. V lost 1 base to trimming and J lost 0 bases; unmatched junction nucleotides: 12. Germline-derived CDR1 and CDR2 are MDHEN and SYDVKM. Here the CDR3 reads CASSLLGVAGGVSSYNEQFF. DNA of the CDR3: TGTGCCAGCAGTTTATTAGGCGTAGCGGGGGGCGTAAGCTCCTACAATGAGCAGTTCTTC.

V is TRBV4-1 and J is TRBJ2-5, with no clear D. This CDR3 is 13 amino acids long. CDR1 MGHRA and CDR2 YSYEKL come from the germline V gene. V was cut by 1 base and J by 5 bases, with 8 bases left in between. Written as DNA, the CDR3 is TGCGCCAGCAGCCAAGGGGTGAGGGAGACCCAGTACTTC. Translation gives CASSQGVRETQYF.

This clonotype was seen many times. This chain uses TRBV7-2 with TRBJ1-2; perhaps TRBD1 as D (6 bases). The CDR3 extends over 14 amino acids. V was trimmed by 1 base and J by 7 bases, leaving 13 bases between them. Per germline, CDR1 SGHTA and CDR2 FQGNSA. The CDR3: CASSLGEGGRGYTF. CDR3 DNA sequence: TGTGCCAGCAGCTTAGGGGAGGGGGGACGTGGCTACACCTTC.

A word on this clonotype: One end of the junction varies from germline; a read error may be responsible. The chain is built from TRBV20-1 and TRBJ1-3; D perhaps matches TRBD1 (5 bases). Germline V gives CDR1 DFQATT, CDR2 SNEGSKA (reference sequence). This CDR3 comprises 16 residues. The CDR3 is CSALNWGRSSGNTIYF. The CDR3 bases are TGCAGTGCTCTCAATTGGGGACGGAGCTCTGGAAACACCATATACTTT.

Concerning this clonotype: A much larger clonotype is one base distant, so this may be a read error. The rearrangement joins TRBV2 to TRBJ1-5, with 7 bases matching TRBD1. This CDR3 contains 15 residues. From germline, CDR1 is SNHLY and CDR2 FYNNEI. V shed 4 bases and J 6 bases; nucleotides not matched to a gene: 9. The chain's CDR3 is CASSADRDYIQPQHF. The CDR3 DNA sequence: TGTGCCAGCAGTGCCGACAGGGATTACATTCAGCCCCAGCATTTT.

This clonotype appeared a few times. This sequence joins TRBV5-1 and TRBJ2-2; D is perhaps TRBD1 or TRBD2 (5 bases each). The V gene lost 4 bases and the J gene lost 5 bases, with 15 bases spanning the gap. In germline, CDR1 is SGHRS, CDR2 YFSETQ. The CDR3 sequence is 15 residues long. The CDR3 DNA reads TGCGCCAGCAGCCCCGGGACCGCGAGGACCGGGGAGCTGTTTTTT. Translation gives CASSPGTARTGELFF.

In DNA, the CDR3 is TGTGCCAGCTCACCCCAAAGTTCGTGGGAGCAGTACTTC. Translated: CASSPQSSWEQYF. J is TRBJ2-7 and V is TRBV18; no reliable D call. The CDR3 is 13 residues long. Trimming left V 3 bases short and J 7 bases short, with 13 bases between. Per the germline V gene, CDR1 is KGHSH and CDR2 is LQKENI.

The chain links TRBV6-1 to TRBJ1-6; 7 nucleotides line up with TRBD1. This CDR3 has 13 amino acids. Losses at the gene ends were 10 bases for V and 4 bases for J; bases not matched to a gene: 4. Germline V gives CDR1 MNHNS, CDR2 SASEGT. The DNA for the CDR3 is TGTGCCACGGGGGACAGTTATAATTCACCCCTCCACTTT. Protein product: CATGDSYNSPLHF.

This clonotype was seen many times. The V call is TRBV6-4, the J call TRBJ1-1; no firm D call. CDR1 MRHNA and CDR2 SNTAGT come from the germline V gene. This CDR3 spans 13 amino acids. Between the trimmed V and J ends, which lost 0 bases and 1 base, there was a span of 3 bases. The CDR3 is CASSDSENTEAFF. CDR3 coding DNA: TGTGCCAGCAGTGACTCAGAGAACACTGAAGCTTTCTTT.

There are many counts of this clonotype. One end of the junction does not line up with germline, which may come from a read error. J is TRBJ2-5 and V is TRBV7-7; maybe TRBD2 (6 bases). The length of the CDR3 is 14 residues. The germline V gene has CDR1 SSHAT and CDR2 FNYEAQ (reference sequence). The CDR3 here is CASSLGRGYETQYF. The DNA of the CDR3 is TGTGCTAGCAGCTTAGGGCGGGGATATGAGACCCAGTACTTC.

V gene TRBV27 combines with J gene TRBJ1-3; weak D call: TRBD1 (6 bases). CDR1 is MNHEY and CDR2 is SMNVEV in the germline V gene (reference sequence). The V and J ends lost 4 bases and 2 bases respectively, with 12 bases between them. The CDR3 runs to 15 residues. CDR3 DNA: TGTGCCAGCAGTTCTCACAGGGAAGCTGGAAACACCATATATTTT. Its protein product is CASSSHREAGNTIYF.

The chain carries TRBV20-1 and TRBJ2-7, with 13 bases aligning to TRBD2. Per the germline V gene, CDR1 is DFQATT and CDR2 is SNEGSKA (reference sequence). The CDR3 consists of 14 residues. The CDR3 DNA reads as TGCAGCGGGAAAGGGACTAGCGGGACCTACGAGCAGTACTTC. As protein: CSGKGTSGTYEQYF.

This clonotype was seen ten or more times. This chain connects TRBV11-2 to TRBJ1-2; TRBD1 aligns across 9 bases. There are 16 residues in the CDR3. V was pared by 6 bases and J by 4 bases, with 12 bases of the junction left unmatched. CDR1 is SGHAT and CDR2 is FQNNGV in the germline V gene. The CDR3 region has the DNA TGTGCCAGCAGGTACCCGGGACAGGGTTCAATCTATGGCTACACCTTC. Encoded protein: CASRYPGQGSIYGYTF.